This is a list of T cell receptor beta chains from one sample in a study of T cell responses to AZD1222 COVID-19 vaccine. Only in-frame clones appear in the TCRdb table, and some are missing; sequencing was by immunoSEQ multiplex PCR. The sample contains about 120,000 clones, under 95% of which appear only once. This specimen was peripheral blood, taken on day 0 of AZD1222 vaccination. These TCRs come from an adult in good health. Both conserved end residues are part of each CDR3. Fields, in order: D gene, J gene, V gene, CDR3 protein. D genes are given only for firm matches.

TRBD1 TRBJ2-5 TRBV4-1 CASSPETRGETQYF
TRBD1 TRBJ2-3 TRBV10-3 CATGGDRAGADTQYF
NA TRBJ1-2 TRBV7-8 CASSLATAGFQRDYGYTF
TRBD1 TRBJ1-2 TRBV28 CASSLQGASGYTF
NA TRBJ1-1 TRBV10-2 CASSDWENTEAFF
TRBD1 TRBJ1-5 TRBV28 CASSFFGQGGQPQHF
NA TRBJ2-2 TRBV5-8 CASSFMYPGELFF
NA TRBJ2-1 TRBV27 CASRTRGGPNEQFF
NA TRBJ1-2 TRBV27 CASSFSTSYGYTF
NA TRBJ2-7 TRBV7-8 CASSPRDSAYEQYF
NA TRBJ1-5 TRBV4-1 CASSKGPLQGRQPQHF
NA TRBJ1-6 TRBV14 CASSQDLTYNSPLHF
TRBD2 TRBJ2-5 TRBV6-6 CASSYGASGGTETQYF
NA TRBJ2-7 TRBV27 CASSLGGSYEQYF
TRBD1 TRBJ1-1 TRBV7-9 CASSLTGDPEAFF
NA TRBJ1-2 TRBV4-1 CASSQDRQELTDGYTF
NA TRBJ1-6 TRBV19 CASSIHVGGDSPLHF
NA TRBJ1-2 TRBV19 CASSSGQGIYGYTF
TRBD1 TRBJ1-5 TRBV6-4 CASRQGAGNQPQHF
TRBD1 TRBJ1-6 TRBV7-9 CASSLVGGGEKDSPLHF
TRBD2 TRBJ2-7 TRBV7-9 CASSFYGRGVNEQYF
TRBD1 TRBJ2-3 TRBV6-4 CASSEQGAIDTQYF
TRBD2 TRBJ2-1 TRBV7-2 CASSSSGGAFNEQFF
TRBD2 TRBJ2-1 TRBV24-1 CATSGLAGGKRAYNEQFF
NA TRBJ1-2 TRBV5-4 CASSWYSNYGYTF
NA TRBJ2-7 TRBV5-1 CASSLVGDEQYF
NA TRBJ2-1 TRBV25-1 CASSDWGPGRGEQFF
TRBD1 TRBJ1-4 TRBV7-9 CASSSGSGDRDEKLFF
NA TRBJ2-7 TRBV4-2 CASRSRTGIYEQYF
NA TRBJ1-2 TRBV6-1 CASSEKAGRRGYTF
NA TRBJ1-1 TRBV30 CAWRDSLNTEAFF
NA TRBJ1-1 TRBV5-1 CASSLGVMNTEAFF
NA TRBJ1-5 TRBV24-1 CATSDGTENQPQHF
NA TRBJ2-4 TRBV19 CASSIDFPPELTVAGGNIQYF
NA TRBJ2-3 TRBV7-6 CASSLAPQRMEDRTDTQYF
NA TRBJ1-2 TRBV19 CASRARGPLNGYTF
NA TRBJ1-4 TRBV15 CATSRVQGRSEKLFF
NA TRBJ2-7 TRBV11-1 CASSPDGDEQYF
TRBD1 TRBJ2-7 TRBV3-1/TRBV3-2 CASSQGQGWNEQYF
TRBD1 TRBJ1-6 TRBV27 CASSFGQGARNSPLHF
NA TRBJ2-7 TRBV30 CAWRSRRSYEQYF
NA TRBJ2-1 TRBV7-9 CASSLVAGGNEQFF
NA TRBJ1-6 TRBV29-1 CTPQGVPYNSPLHF
NA TRBJ1-1 TRBV12-3/TRBV12-4 CASSLGTEKAFF
NA TRBJ2-5 TRBV19 CASSIGLGGREETQYF
NA TRBJ2-5 TRBV7-9 CASSLNSGTQTQYF
TRBD1 TRBJ2-7 TRBV24-1 CATSDSGTGGVYEQYF
NA TRBJ2-7 TRBV9 CASSVRYGPYEQYF
NA TRBJ1-6 TRBV28 CASSPASSSYNSPLHF
NA TRBJ2-3 TRBV28 CASSINPGVGDTQYF
TRBD1 TRBJ1-5 TRBV18 CASSPGQGDQPQHF
TRBD1 TRBJ1-2 TRBV3-1/TRBV3-2 CASSPRTGGGDYGYTF
NA TRBJ1-1 TRBV6-2/TRBV6-3 CASSLQGRTEAFF